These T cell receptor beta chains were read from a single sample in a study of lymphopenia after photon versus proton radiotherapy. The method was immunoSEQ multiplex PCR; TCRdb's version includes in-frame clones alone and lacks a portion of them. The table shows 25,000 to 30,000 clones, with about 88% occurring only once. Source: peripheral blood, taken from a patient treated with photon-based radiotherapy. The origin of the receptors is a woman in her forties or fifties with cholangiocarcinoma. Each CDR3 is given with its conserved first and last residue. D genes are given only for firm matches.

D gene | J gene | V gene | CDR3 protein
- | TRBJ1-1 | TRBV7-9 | CASSLRMGPNTEAFF
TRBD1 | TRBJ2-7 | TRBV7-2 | CASTQTDRGSYEQYF
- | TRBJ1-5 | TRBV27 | CASSLRFGNQPQHF
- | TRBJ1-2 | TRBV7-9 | CASSLASHAWPGYTF
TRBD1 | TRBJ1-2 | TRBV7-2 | CASSLRQGWLYGYTF
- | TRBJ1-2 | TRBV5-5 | CASGSIREWEDGYTF
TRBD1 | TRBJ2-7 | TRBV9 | CASSVVWDRGEQYF
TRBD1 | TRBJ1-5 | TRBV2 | CASSEQGADSNQPQHF
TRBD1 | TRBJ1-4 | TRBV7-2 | CASSLGGQGGEKLFF
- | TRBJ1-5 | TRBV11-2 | CASSLEGGNQPQHF
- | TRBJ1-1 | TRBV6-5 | CASSRGPEAFF
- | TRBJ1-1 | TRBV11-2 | CASSLDPGGNTEAFF
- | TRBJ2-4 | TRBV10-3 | CAISESKGLIAKNIQYF
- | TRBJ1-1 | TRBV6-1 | CASILTEAFF
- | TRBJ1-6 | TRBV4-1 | CASSQVMRESYSPLHF
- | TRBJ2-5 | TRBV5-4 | CASSLGTVERETQYF
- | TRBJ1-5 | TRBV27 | CASSLTPLSQPQHF
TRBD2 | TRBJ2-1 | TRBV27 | CASSPGTSWAPGWDNEQFF
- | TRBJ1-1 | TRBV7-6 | CASSLQSDGEAFF
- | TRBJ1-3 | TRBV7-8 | CASSDLRGNTIYF
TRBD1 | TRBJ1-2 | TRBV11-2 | CASTLYPGQALFYTF
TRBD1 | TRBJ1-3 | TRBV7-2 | CASSLAPPQGVSGNTIYF
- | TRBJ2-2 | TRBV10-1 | CASSPNTGELFF
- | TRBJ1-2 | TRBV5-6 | CASSLDGTNYGYTF
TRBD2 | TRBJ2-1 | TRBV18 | CASSPRASGGADYNEQFF
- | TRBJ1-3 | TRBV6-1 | CASSVGRIGNTIYF
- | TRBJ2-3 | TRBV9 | CASGGDVMDTQYF
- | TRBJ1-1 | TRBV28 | CASSLPQVTEAFF
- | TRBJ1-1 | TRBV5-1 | CASSLFGGESDTEAFF
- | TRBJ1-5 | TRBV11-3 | CASSLAYKGPRGNQPQHF
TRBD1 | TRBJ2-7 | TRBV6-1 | CASSHGGQGAREQYF
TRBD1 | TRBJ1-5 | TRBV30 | CAANSGTGGVGQPQHF
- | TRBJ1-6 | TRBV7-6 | CASRSSAGTLGSPLHF
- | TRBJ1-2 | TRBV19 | CASSMRDVNYGYTF
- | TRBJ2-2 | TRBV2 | CASSVGAPGKLFF
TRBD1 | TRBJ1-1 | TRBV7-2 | CASSFSGQGEAFF
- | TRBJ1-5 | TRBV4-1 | CASSHPTINQPQHF
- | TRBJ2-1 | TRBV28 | CASSPPRGVNEQFF
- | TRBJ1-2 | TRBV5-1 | CASSLASTVDGYTF
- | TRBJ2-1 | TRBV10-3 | CAIRRQADEQFF
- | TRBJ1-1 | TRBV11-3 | CASSLGTSTEAFF
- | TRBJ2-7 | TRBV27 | CASSLSTGAYEQYF
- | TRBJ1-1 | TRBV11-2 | CASSSTYRVSEAFF
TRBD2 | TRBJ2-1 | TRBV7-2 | CASSLLAGVNEQFF
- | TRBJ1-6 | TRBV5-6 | CASSLEQGSSPLHF
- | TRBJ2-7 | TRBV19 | CASSIMITDRYEQYF
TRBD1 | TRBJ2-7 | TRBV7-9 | CASSYRDSPTYEQYF
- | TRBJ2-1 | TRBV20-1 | CSASILNEQFF
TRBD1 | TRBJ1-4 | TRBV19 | CASPFPRDRAAATNEKLFF
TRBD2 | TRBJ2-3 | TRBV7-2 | CASSMQPGLEDTQYF
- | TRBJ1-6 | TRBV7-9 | CASSLRVTDNSPLHF